A selection of T cell receptor beta chains follows, all from one sample in a study of shared clonotypes between healthy human individuals. The protocol was immunoSEQ multiplex PCR, while the TCRdb copy is restricted to in-frame clones and leaves out a portion. The repertoire consists of millions of clones, with less than 95% occurring once and the leading ten covering about 1.1%. Sequencing was performed on naive CD8+ T cells sorted from blood. These TCRs come from a man between 18 and 35 years old in good health. Both conserved end residues are part of each CDR3. Fields, in order: clone size, CDR3 length, J gene, D gene, V gene, CDR3 protein, CDR3 DNA. D genes are given only for firm matches. Size is stated for part of the rows, as once, few or many counts, or as a class when the clone is expanded.

>.|15|TRBJ2-1|.|TRBV7-8
CASSPGTYSYNEQFF
TGTGCCAGCAGCCCCGGGACTTACTCCTACAATGAGCAGTTCTTC
>.|15|TRBJ1-1|.|TRBV2
CASSDQGGENTEAFF
TGTGCCAGCAGTGACCAGGGAGGCGAAAACACTGAAGCTTTCTTT
>few|17|TRBJ1-2|.|TRBV9
CASSVERVGPPIYGYTF
TGTGCCAGCAGCGTAGAGCGGGTCGGACCACCAATTTATGGCTACACCTTC
>.|13|TRBJ2-7|.|TRBV27
CASRGGRGYEQYF
TGTGCCAGCAGAGGGGGAAGGGGGTACGAGCAGTACTTC
>once|15|TRBJ2-7|TRBD2|TRBV5-6
CASSLAGGRAYEQYF
TGTGCCAGCAGCTTGGCTGGCGGGAGAGCCTACGAGCAGTACTTC
>.|15|TRBJ2-7|.|TRBV1
CTSSQTAGGPREQYF
TGCACCAGCAGCCAAACGGCGGGAGGGCCGCGCGAGCAGTACTTC
>.|11|TRBJ2-7|TRBD1|TRBV30
CAGQQSYEQYF
TGTGCGGGACAGCAATCCTACGAGCAGTACTTC
>.|13|TRBJ2-7|.|TRBV4-1
CASSQGARSEQYF
TGCGCCAGCAGCCAGGGGGCCCGGAGCGAGCAGTACTTC
>.|14|TRBJ2-7|.|TRBV7-9
CASSLGGDGYEQYF
TGTGCCAGCAGCTTAGGAGGGGACGGCTACGAGCAGTACTTC
>.|14|TRBJ2-1|TRBD2|TRBV4-3
CASSPLLGGNEQFF
TGCGCCAGCAGCCCCCTTTTGGGGGGGAATGAGCAGTTCTTC
>.|14|TRBJ1-6|.|TRBV19
CASSIDLEGQHLHF
TGTGCCAGTAGTATAGATCTGGAGGGCCAACACCTCCACTTT
>once|13|TRBJ1-1|.|TRBV27
CASSQGLNTEAFF
TGTGCCAGCAGTCAAGGATTGAACACTGAAGCTTTCTTT
>.|19|TRBJ2-7|TRBD2|TRBV4-2
CASSQDWTSGGRSLGEQYF
TGTGCCAGCAGCCAGGACTGGACTAGCGGGGGGCGATCCCTAGGGGAGCAGTACTTC
>.|14|TRBJ2-1|.|TRBV9
CASSVGGQTSEQFF
TGTGCCAGCAGCGTAGGTGGTCAAACGAGCGAGCAGTTCTTC
>.|15|TRBJ2-7|.|TRBV28
CASSLKDTYSWEQYF
TGTGCCAGCAGTTTAAAGGACACCTACTCGTGGGAGCAGTACTTC
>once|14|TRBJ2-5|.|TRBV19
CATQTEPYQETQYF
TGTGCCACGCAGACTGAGCCTTACCAAGAGACCCAGTACTTC
>.|18|TRBJ2-3|TRBD1|TRBV4-1
CASSLGQGPPGPTDTQYF
TGCGCCAGCAGCCTAGGACAGGGGCCCCCGGGCCCCACAGATACGCAGTATTTT
>.|12|TRBJ1-2|TRBD1|TRBV5-6
CASSPGTGGYTF
TGTGCCAGCAGCCCGGGGACAGGGGGCTACACCTTC
>once|12|TRBJ2-1|.|TRBV27
CASSTRNNEQFF
TGTGCCAGCAGTACCCGGAACAATGAGCAGTTCTTC
>.|15|TRBJ2-2|.|TRBV5-1
CASSPGLERTGELFF
TGCGCCAGCAGCCCCGGACTGGAGAGGACCGGGGAGCTGTTTTTT
>.|16|TRBJ1-4|.|TRBV12-2
CASRQLGRVRNEKLFF
TGTGCAAGTCGCCAACTAGGTAGGGTAAGAAATGAAAAACTGTTTTTT
>.|15|TRBJ2-3|TRBD2|TRBV5-6
CASSAPSGRLDTQYF
TGTGCCAGCAGCGCTCCTAGCGGGAGGTTGGATACGCAGTATTTT
>.|14|TRBJ2-5|.|TRBV5-1
CASSLEQGGETQYF
TGCGCCAGCAGCTTGGAACAGGGCGGGGAGACCCAGTACTTC
>.|13|TRBJ2-5|.|TRBV6-5
CASSYPAAETQYF
TGTGCCAGCAGTTACCCTGCGGCGGAGACCCAGTACTTC
>.|20|TRBJ2-1|TRBD2|TRBV7-6
CASSPELTSGGLSSYNEQFF
TGTGCCAGCAGCCCAGAACTTACTAGCGGGGGGCTTAGCTCCTACAATGAGCAGTTCTTC
>.|16|TRBJ2-3|.|TRBV6-6
CASSYSTLSGTDTQYF
TGTGCCAGCAGTTACTCGACCCTTTCTGGCACAGATACGCAGTATTTT
>.|16|TRBJ1-6|TRBD1|TRBV18
CASSPPGQANNSPLHF
TGTGCCAGCTCACCACCGGGACAGGCCAATAATTCACCCCTCCACTTT
>.|14|TRBJ1-2|.|TRBV5-8
CASSEGRAWLSYTF
TGTGCCAGCAGCGAGGGGCGGGCCTGGCTGAGCTACACCTTC
>.|14|TRBJ2-7|TRBD2|TRBV13
CASSLGGTTYEQYF
TGTGCCAGCAGCTTAGGGGGGACTACCTACGAGCAGTACTTC
>once|13|TRBJ2-7|.|TRBV29-1
CSVGTDLAYEQYF
TGCAGCGTTGGAACAGACCTGGCCTACGAGCAGTACTTC
>.|15|TRBJ2-3|TRBD2|TRBV2
CASSPGTSNPDTQYF
TGTGCCAGCAGTCCCGGGACTAGTAACCCAGATACGCAGTATTTT
>.|11|TRBJ2-7|.|TRBV20-1
CSARAGYEQYF
TGCAGTGCTAGAGCGGGGTACGAGCAGTACTTC
>.|17|TRBJ2-3|.|TRBV10-3
CAISSPVWAEEADTQYF
TGTGCCATCAGTTCCCCCGTCTGGGCTGAAGAAGCAGATACGCAGTATTTT
>.|13|TRBJ2-5|.|TRBV7-9
CASSPAVQETQYF
TGTGCCAGCAGCCCCGCGGTACAAGAGACCCAGTACTTC
>.|17|TRBJ2-7|TRBD1|TRBV27
CASSLSPGTGKSYEQYF
TGTGCCAGCAGTTTATCCCCAGGGACAGGAAAGTCCTACGAGCAGTACTTC
>.|13|TRBJ1-1|.|TRBV5-6
CASSYYGDPEAFF
TGTGCCAGCAGCTATTATGGGGACCCGGAGGCTTTCTTT
>once|16|TRBJ2-7|TRBD1|TRBV5-8
CASAPGGTGAFYEQYF
TGTGCCAGTGCTCCAGGCGGGACAGGGGCCTTCTACGAGCAGTACTTC
>.|15|TRBJ2-3|.|TRBV5-1
CASSLAGASTDTQYF
TGCGCCAGCAGCTTGGCCGGGGCTAGCACAGATACGCAGTATTTT
>.|17|TRBJ2-1|TRBD2|TRBV11-2
CASSFLAGGFSYNEQFF
TGTGCCAGCAGCTTTCTAGCGGGAGGCTTCTCCTACAATGAGCAGTTCTTC
>once|17|TRBJ1-5|.|TRBV5-1
CASSSLQNRYSNQPQHF
TGCGCCAGCAGCTCGTTACAGAACAGGTATAGCAATCAGCCCCAGCATTTT
>.|15|TRBJ2-1|.|TRBV9
CASSDNRVGDNEQFF
TGTGCCAGCAGCGACAACAGGGTAGGGGACAATGAGCAGTTCTTC
>.|16|TRBJ2-3|.|TRBV5-1
CASSLESPGWTDTQYF
TGCGCCAGCAGCTTGGAATCCCCTGGCTGGACAGATACGCAGTATTTT
>.|11|TRBJ1-1|.|TRBV11-2
CASSSGAEAFF
TGTGCCAGCAGCTCAGGGGCGGAAGCTTTCTTT
>.|15|TRBJ2-1|TRBD2|TRBV30
CAWSVGSGGANEQFF
TGTGCCTGGAGTGTGGGTAGCGGGGGGGCAAATGAGCAGTTCTTC
>many|13|TRBJ1-1|.|TRBV30
CAWSVDLGTEAFF
TGTGCCTGGAGTGTCGATTTGGGCACTGAAGCTTTCTTT
>.|17|TRBJ1-2|TRBD1|TRBV7-9
CASSLEGQGPYNYGYTF
TGTGCCAGCAGCTTAGAGGGACAGGGCCCTTATAACTATGGCTACACCTTC
>.|14|TRBJ2-3|.|TRBV18
CASSPPGHTDTQYF
TGTGCCAGCTCACCACCGGGGCACACAGATACGCAGTATTTT
>.|14|TRBJ2-2|.|TRBV13
CASRYRGGPGELFF
TGTGCCAGCCGCTACAGGGGAGGGCCCGGGGAGCTGTTTTTT
>.|14|TRBJ2-7|TRBD2|TRBV6-5
CASRAAGGWDEQYF
TGTGCCAGCAGGGCCGCGGGGGGATGGGACGAGCAGTACTTC
>.|12|TRBJ2-7|.|TRBV9
CASSTNMYEQYF
TGTGCCAGCAGCACTAACATGTACGAGCAGTACTTC
>.|16|TRBJ2-5|TRBD2|TRBV9
CASSVGGLAGQETQYF
TGTGCCAGCAGCGTAGGAGGGCTAGCGGGACAGGAGACCCAGTACTTC
>.|15|TRBJ1-2|.|TRBV6-4
CASSDSPLGGTGYTF
TGTGCCAGCAGTGACTCACCCTTGGGAGGGACCGGCTACACCTTC
>.|16|TRBJ2-7|.|TRBV7-9
CASSLPRGPLSYEQYF
TGTGCCAGCAGCTTACCCCGGGGGCCCCTCTCCTACGAGCAGTACTTC
>.|15|TRBJ2-1|.|TRBV7-9
CASRAGLSSYNEQFF
TGTGCCAGCAGGGCGGGACTTAGCTCCTACAATGAGCAGTTCTTC
>.|15|TRBJ2-5|TRBD1|TRBV30
CAWSTGQGGQETQYF
TGTGCCTGGAGTACCGGACAGGGAGGCCAAGAGACCCAGTACTTC